This T cell receptor beta chain comes out of a study of blood T cell repertoires in COVID-19. Overall study: The cDNA or gDNA used as material had been derived from T cells, B-cell-depleted T cells, or PBMCs.

Original data processing: Estimation of nucleated cell counts was performed using reference gene primer amplification. The protocol was immunoSEQ multiplex PCR, while the TCRdb copy is restricted to in-frame clones and leaves out a portion. V and J calls and clone size are given by that table; D and trimming were obtained from the DNA. The sample carries under 250,000 clones, about 82% recorded once. This CDR3 spans 13 amino acids. The V gene end was trimmed by 4 bases and the J gene end by 5 bases; junction bases not matched to a gene: 5. Germline V gives CDR1 MNHEY, CDR2 SMNVEV (reference sequence).

The sequence came from a woman older than 75 with COVID-19, enrolled during active disease. The sequenced sample was peripheral blood. The gene calls are TRBV27 and TRBJ2-7; 7 bases line up with TRBD1. As DNA, the CDR3 is TGTGCCAGCAGTTACTACAGGGGCCACGAGCAGTACGTC. This codes for CASSYYRGHEQYV.